The clone carrying this T cell receptor (beta chain) was picked up many times. The time point: sample taken at primary tumor resection. The CDR3 is 14 amino acids. V lost 3 bases to trimming and J lost 5 bases; unmatched junction nucleotides: 5. The germline V gene encodes CDR1 MNHEY and CDR2 SVGAGI. The data were taken from a study of spatial heterogeneity in lung cancer. TCRdb re-derived calls from the 5' RACE reads in MiXCR, one entry per CDR3 protein. The data hold 40,000 to 55,000 distinct CDR3 sequences, with roughly an eighth observed a single time. This TCR was recovered from a male donor with early-stage non-small cell lung cancer. Sample: PBMCs, taken at surgery. J is TRBJ2-5 and V is TRBV6-5; 8 bases match TRBD2. As DNA, the CDR3 is TGTGCCAGCAGTTATCCCAGCGGGAGTGAGACCCAGTACTTC. Protein product: CASSYPSGSETQYF.